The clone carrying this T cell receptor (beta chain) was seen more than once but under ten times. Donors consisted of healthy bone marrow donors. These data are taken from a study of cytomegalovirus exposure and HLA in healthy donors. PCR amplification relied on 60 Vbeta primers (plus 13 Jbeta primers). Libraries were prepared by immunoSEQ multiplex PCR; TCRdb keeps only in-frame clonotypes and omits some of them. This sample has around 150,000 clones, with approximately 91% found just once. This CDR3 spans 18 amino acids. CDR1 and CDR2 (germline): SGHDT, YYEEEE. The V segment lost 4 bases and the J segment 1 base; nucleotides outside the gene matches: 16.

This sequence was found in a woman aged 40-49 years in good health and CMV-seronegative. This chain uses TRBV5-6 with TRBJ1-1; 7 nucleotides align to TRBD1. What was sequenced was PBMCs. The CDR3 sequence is CASSLRQGVISWNTEAFF. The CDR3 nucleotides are TGTGCCAGCAGCCTCAGACAGGGAGTTATTTCCTGGAACACTGAAGCTTTCTTT.